These 9 T cell receptor beta chains share one sample of origin, sequenced in a study of cytomegalovirus exposure and HLA in healthy donors. Generated by immunoSEQ multiplex PCR, the TCRdb table keeps only in-frame clones and is missing some. The data show around 100,000 clones, around 84% seen once. The sample taken for sequencing was PBMCs. The receptors derive from a man between 18 and 35 years old in good health and CMV-seropositive.

This clone came up a few times. The chain joins TRBV19 to TRBJ1-2, with TRBD1 as a possible D gene (6 bases). V lost 1 base, J lost 6 bases, and 9 bases lay in between. From germline, CDR1 is LNHDA and CDR2 SQIVND (reference sequence). The CDR3 spans 13 residues. The CDR3: CASSIGWTDGYTF. For the CDR3, the DNA is TGTGCCAGTAGTATAGGCTGGACAGATGGCTACACCTTC.

The CDR3 here is CASSPATGLRGEQYF. The CDR3 DNA reads TGTGCCAGCTCACCAGCGACAGGCCTAAGGGGCGAGCAGTACTTC. The chain employs TRBV18 and TRBJ2-7; D is perhaps TRBD1 (6 bases). Trimming left V 2 bases short and J 6 bases short, with 17 bases between. The CDR3 loop spans 15 amino acids. Germline CDR1 is KGHSH and CDR2 is LQKENI.

This clone was seen once. V and J are TRBV18 and TRBJ1-5; a weak D match, TRBD1 (5 bases). This CDR3 contains 13 residues. V was shortened by 4 bases and J by 11 bases, with 15 bases between the two germline ends. Per germline, CDR1 KGHSH and CDR2 LQKENI. The CDR3 coding sequence is TGTGCCAGCTCACAAACCGGAGGGGAAGCCCAGCATTTT. Translation: CASSQTGGEAQHF.

J is TRBJ2-1 and V is TRBV7-9; a possible D gene is TRBD1 (6 bases). Deletions cut 6 bases from V and 3 bases from J, with 18 bases between. Germline assignment: CDR1 SEHNR and CDR2 FQNEAQ (reference sequence). There are 16 residues in the CDR3. CDR3 sequence reads: CASSPADRLIYNEQFF. CDR3 sequence (DNA): TGTGCCAGCAGTCCTGCAGACAGGCTAATCTACAATGAGCAGTTCTTC. The full variable domain, with the rest looked up from reference TRBV7-9 and TRBJ2-1, is DTGVSQNPRHKITKRGQNVTFRCDPISEHNRLYWYRQTLGQGPEFLTYFQNEAQLEKSRLLSDRFSAERPKGSFSTLEIQRTEQGDSAMYLCASSPADRLIYNEQFFGPGTRLTVL.

V gene TRBV13 combines with J gene TRBJ1-1, with D tentatively TRBD1 (6 bases). Between the trimmed V and J ends, which lost 0 bases and 1 base, there was a span of 9 bases. Germline assignment: CDR1 PRHDT and CDR2 FYEKMQ (reference sequence). The CDR3 totals 15 residues. The chain's CDR3 is CASSLGEQGNTEAFF. Here the CDR3 DNA reads TGTGCCAGCAGCTTAGGAGAACAGGGGAACACTGAAGCTTTCTTT. Variable domain in full (rest from reference TRBV13 and TRBJ1-1): AAGVIQSPRHLIKEKRETATLKCYPIPRHDTVYWYQQGPGQDPQFLISFYEKMQSDKGSIPDRFSAQQFSDYHSELNMSSLELGDSALYFCASSLGEQGNTEAFFGQGTRLTVV.

The V call is TRBV5-1, the J call TRBJ1-4; 10 nucleotides agree with TRBD1. From germline, CDR1 is SGHRS and CDR2 YFSETQ. This CDR3 region has 15 residues. V was pared by 6 bases and J by 6 bases, with 8 bases of the junction left unmatched. Here the CDR3 reads CASTRQGARDEKLFF. The CDR3 DNA reads TGCGCCAGCACCCGACAGGGGGCAAGGGATGAAAAACTGTTTTTT.

This clone was found a few times. The rearrangement joins TRBV2 to TRBJ2-1; D call uncertain. Germline CDR1 and CDR2: SNHLY and FYNNEI. The length of the CDR3 is 14 residues. The V end lost 7 bases, the J end lost 4 bases, and 14 bases lay between the germline ends. The CDR3 loop is CASKRLLVYNEQFF. The CDR3 nucleotides read TGTGCCAGCAAACGTCTCCTAGTGTACAATGAGCAGTTCTTC.

This sequence joins TRBV6-5 and TRBJ2-1, with D possibly being TRBD1 (5 bases). Germline lookup yields CDR1 MNHEY and CDR2 SVGAGI. The germline V and J ends were trimmed by 2 bases and 5 bases, with 10 bases remaining between them. The CDR3 contains 14 residues. Written as DNA, the CDR3 is TGTGCCAGCAGTTACGCAACAGGTAACAATGAGCAGTTCTTC. It codes for CASSYATGNNEQFF.

This chain uses TRBV7-3 with TRBJ2-3, with TRBD1 matching over 11 bases. There are 14 residues in the CDR3. Germline CDR1 SGHTA, CDR2 FQGTGA. The trim removed 6 bases at V and 4 bases at J, leaving 3 bases unmatched. The CDR3 DNA reads TGTGCCAGCAGGAGGGACAGGGGGGCAGATACGCAGTATTTT. Translation gives CASRRDRGADTQYF.